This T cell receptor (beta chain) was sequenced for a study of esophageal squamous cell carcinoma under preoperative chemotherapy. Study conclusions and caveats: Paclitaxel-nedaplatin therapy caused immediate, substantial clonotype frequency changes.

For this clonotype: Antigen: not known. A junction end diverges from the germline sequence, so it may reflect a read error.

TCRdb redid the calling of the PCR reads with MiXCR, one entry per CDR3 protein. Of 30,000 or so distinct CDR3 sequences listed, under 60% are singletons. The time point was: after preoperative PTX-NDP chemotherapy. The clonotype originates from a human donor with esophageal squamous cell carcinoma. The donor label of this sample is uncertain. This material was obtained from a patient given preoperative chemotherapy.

CDR3 bases: TGTGCCAGCAGCCGCCTCCAGGGTGCGAGCACCGGGGCGCTGTTTTTT. This encodes CASSRLQGASTGALFF. The rearrangement uses TRBV7-8 and TRBJ2-2; D tentatively reads TRBD1 or TRBD2 (5 bases each). The CDR3 is made up of 16 amino acids. Germline V gene lookup returns CDR1 SGHVS and CDR2 FQNEAQ. The whole variable domain, remainder taken from reference TRBV7-8 and TRBJ2-2, is GAGVSQSPRYKVAKRGQDVALRCDPISGHVSLFWYQQALGQGPEFLTYFQNEAQLDKSGLPSDRFFAERPEGSVSTLKIQRTQQEDSAVYLCASSRLQGASTGALFFGEGSRLTVL.